The next 14 T cell receptor beta chains were all read from a single sample in a study of control samples from healthy donors and cancer patients. The method was immunoSEQ multiplex PCR; TCRdb's version includes in-frame clones alone and lacks a portion of them. The data show about 120,000 clones, with more than 70% seen just once and around 40% held by the top ten. The sequenced sample was blood. These receptors were taken from a man over 45 in good health.

V gene TRBV10-3 combines with J gene TRBJ2-3; D is uncertain. Deletions cut 3 bases from V and 5 bases from J, with 12 bases between. Germline-derived CDR1 and CDR2 are ENHRY and SYGVKD. This CDR3 has 14 amino acids. CDR3 nucleotide sequence: TGTGCCATCAGTGAAAATATTATTGGAGATACGCAGTATTTT. It codes for CAISENIIGDTQYF.

V and J are TRBV9 and TRBJ1-1; 7 nucleotides align to TRBD1. The CDR3 is 15 residues long. Germline V CDR1 and CDR2: SGDLS, YYNGEE. J gave up 2 bases and V 3 bases, and 7 bases lay outside the gene matches. The DNA for the CDR3 is TGTGCCAGCAGCGAGAAACAGGGGTACAACACTGAAGCTTTCTTT. It encodes CASSEKQGYNTEAFF.

The chain uses TRBV4-3 and TRBJ2-4; 9 bases align to TRBD1. CDR1 and CDR2 from the germline V gene are LGHNA and YSLEER. The CDR3 is 16 residues long. V was pared by 0 bases and J by 6 bases, with 6 bases of the junction left unmatched. CDR3 residues: CASSQDPTGGSNIQYF. Written as DNA, the CDR3 is TGCGCCAGCAGCCAAGATCCGACAGGGGGGTCAAACATTCAGTACTTC.

V is TRBV4-1 and J is TRBJ1-2, with D maybe TRBD1 (6 bases). Per germline, CDR1 MGHRA and CDR2 YSYEKL. V was shortened by 1 base and J by 2 bases, with 11 bases between the two germline ends. The CDR3 extends over 15 amino acids. The CDR3 DNA sequence: TGCGCCAGCAGCCAAGTGGAGGGGGTGAACTATGGCTACACCTTC. Its protein is CASSQVEGVNYGYTF.

This clone was picked up many times. V usage is TRBV7-8 and J usage is TRBJ1-2, with 11 bases that match TRBD1. CDR1 SGHVS and CDR2 FQNEAQ come from the germline V gene. CDR3 length equals 15 residues. V was pared by 4 bases and J by 6 bases, with 7 bases of the junction left unmatched. CDR3 loop: CASSWTGGSSNGYTF. The CDR3 DNA follows: TGTGCCAGCAGCTGGACAGGGGGCTCCTCGAATGGCTACACCTTC. Looking up the rest from reference TRBV7-8 and TRBJ1-2 gives the full variable domain: GAGVSQSPRYKVAKRGQDVALRCDPISGHVSLFWYQQALGQGPEFLTYFQNEAQLDKSGLPSDRFFAERPEGSVSTLKIQRTQQEDSAVYLCASSWTGGSSNGYTFGSGTRLTVV.

J is TRBJ1-2 and V is TRBV7-2, with D hard to call. The germline gives CDR1 SGHTA, CDR2 FQGNSA. The CDR3 covers 13 residues. V was pared by 4 bases and J by 8 bases, with 14 bases between. The CDR3 loop reads CASSSSGADGYTF. CDR3 bases: TGTGCCAGCAGCTCCTCCGGAGCGGACGGCTACACCTTC. The entire variable domain, with the rest obtained from reference TRBV7-2 and TRBJ1-2, is as follows: GAGVSQSPSNKVTEKGKDVELRCDPISGHTALYWYRQSLGQGLEFLIYFQGNSAPDKSGLPSDRFSAERTGGSVSTLTIQRTQQEDSAVYLCASSSSGADGYTFGSGTRLTVV.

The chain couples TRBV5-6 to TRBJ2-3, with TRBD2 matching 9 bases. The CDR3 runs to 16 residues. J was trimmed by 1 base and V by 1 base; bases with no gene match: 4. Germline V gives CDR1 SGHDT, CDR2 YYEEEE. The CDR3 region is CASSLPLAGRTDTQYF. Here the CDR3 DNA reads TGTGCCAGCAGCTTGCCCCTAGCGGGGCGCACAGATACGCAGTATTTT.

The chain carries TRBV5-1 and TRBJ2-1; 11 nucleotides align to TRBD1. This CDR3 has 15 amino acids. The germline V gene has CDR1 SGHRS and CDR2 YFSETQ. The V and J ends lost 2 bases and 9 bases, in that order; junction bases with no gene match: 7. The CDR3 nucleotides read TGCGCCAGCAGCTTCCGGACAGGGGGCGAAGGTGAGCAGTTCTTC. It yields the protein CASSFRTGGEGEQFF.

The chain links TRBV5-6 to TRBJ1-1; TRBD1 agrees at 11 bases. Germline V lookup: CDR1 SGHDT, CDR2 YYEEEE. Trimming at V came to 3 bases and at J to 6 bases, leaving 4 bases not matched to a gene. This CDR3 has 14 residues. The CDR3: CASSWTGGGPEAFF. The CDR3 DNA reads as TGTGCCAGCAGCTGGACAGGGGGCGGACCTGAAGCTTTCTTT. Complete variable domain (other parts from reference TRBV5-6 and TRBJ1-1): DAGVTQSPTHLIKTRGQQVTLRCSPKSGHDTVSWYQQALGQGPQFIFQYYEEEERQRGNFPDRFSGHQFPNYSSELNVNALLLGDSALYLCASSWTGGGPEAFFGQGTRLTVV.

V is TRBV7-9 and J is TRBJ1-2; a possible D gene is TRBD1 (5 bases). The germline gives CDR1 SEHNR, CDR2 FQNEAQ (reference sequence). The CDR3 totals 14 residues. Trimming cost V 5 bases and J 3 bases, with 13 bases left between them. CDR3 coding DNA: TGTGCCAGCAGCCCTGACAGTTCCTACTATGGCTACACCTTC. It codes for CASSPDSSYYGYTF.

About this clone: Different DNA sequences within this sample yield the same CDR3. This sequence joins TRBV5-1 and TRBJ2-2; D is possibly TRBD1 (5 bases). This CDR3 spans 15 amino acids. The V gene lost 0 bases and the J gene lost 1 base, with 7 bases spanning the gap. CDR1 SGHRS and CDR2 YFSETQ come from the germline V gene. This CDR3 reads CASSLGQGNTGELFF. The CDR3 DNA is TGCGCCAGCAGCTTGGGGCAGGGGAACACCGGGGAGCTGTTTTTT. The whole variable domain, filled in from reference TRBV5-1 and TRBJ2-2, reads KAGVTQTPRYLIKTRGQQVTLSCSPISGHRSVSWYQQTPGQGLQFLFEYFSETQRNKGNFPGRFSGRQFSNSRSEMNVSTLELGDSALYLCASSLGQGNTGELFFGEGSRLTVL.

This clone was seen only a few times. This chain joins TRBV5-4 and TRBJ2-7, with D tentatively TRBD1 (5 bases). V lost 2 bases and J lost 6, with 12 bases in between. The germline CDR1 and CDR2 sequences are SGHNT and YYREEE (reference sequence). This CDR3 has 13 residues. The CDR3 nucleotides read TGTGCCAGCAGCTTTAATGAAAGGGGCGAGCAGTACTTC. Amino acid sequence: CASSFNERGEQYF.

The rearrangement links TRBV11-2 to TRBJ1-3; TRBD1 might be the D (5 bases). Trimming took 10 bases from V and 4 from J, leaving 17 bases between them. CDR1 SGHAT and CDR2 FQNNGV come from the germline V gene. This CDR3 region has 14 residues. This chain's CDR3 is CAISEWQGGNTIYF. The CDR3 coding sequence is TGTGCCATCTCCGAGTGGCAGGGAGGAAACACCATATATTTT.

CDR3 residues: CASSRDWESETQYF. CDR3 coding DNA: TGTGCCAGCAGCCGGGACTGGGAGTCGGAGACCCAGTACTTC. The chain uses TRBV5-8 and TRBJ2-5, with TRBD2 as a possible D gene (6 bases). Trimming took 4 bases from V and 5 from J, leaving 15 bases between them. Per the germline V gene, CDR1 is SGHTS and CDR2 is YDEGEE. The CDR3 sequence is 14 residues long.